Included here is one T cell receptor (beta chain) sequence, with context. TCRdb keeps only in-frame clones here, not all; method: immunoSEQ multiplex PCR. This sample has under 150,000 clones, with roughly 80% found just once. The data derive from a study of blood T cell repertoires in COVID-19. The age range of participants was about 18 to 90 years, with residence in roughly 25 US areas. Participant-reported clinical history was the basis for cohort assignment. Between the trimmed V and J ends, which lost 1 base and 6 bases, there was a span of 10 bases. Germline CDR1 LNHNV, CDR2 YYDKDF (reference sequence). This CDR3 region has 13 residues.

The TCR sequence derives from a man aged 25-40 years who had recovered from COVID-19. The rearrangement links TRBV15 to TRBJ2-7; no reliable D call. The material sequenced was PBMCs or T cells enriched from blood (not recorded which). The CDR3 loop reads CATSRARTTEQYV. The CDR3 coding sequence is TGTGCCACCAGCAGAGCCAGAACTACCGAGCAGTACGTC.